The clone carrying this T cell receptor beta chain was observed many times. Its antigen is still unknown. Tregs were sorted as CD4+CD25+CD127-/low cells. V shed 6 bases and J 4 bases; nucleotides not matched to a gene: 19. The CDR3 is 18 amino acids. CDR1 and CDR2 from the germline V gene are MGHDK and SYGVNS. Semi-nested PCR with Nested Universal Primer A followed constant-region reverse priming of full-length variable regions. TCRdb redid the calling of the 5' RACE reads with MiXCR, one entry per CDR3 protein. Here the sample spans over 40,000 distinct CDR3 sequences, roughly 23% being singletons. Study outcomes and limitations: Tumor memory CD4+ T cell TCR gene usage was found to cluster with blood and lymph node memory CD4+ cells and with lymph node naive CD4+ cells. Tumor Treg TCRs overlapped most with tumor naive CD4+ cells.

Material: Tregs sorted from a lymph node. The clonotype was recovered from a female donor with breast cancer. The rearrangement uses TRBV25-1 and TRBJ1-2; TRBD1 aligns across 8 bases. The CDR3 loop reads CASRGKGQDPRRFYGYTF. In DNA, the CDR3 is TGTGCCAGCAGGGGAAAGGGACAGGACCCGAGAAGATTCTATGGCTACACCTTC.